This TCR beta chain was documented in a study of shared clonotypes between healthy human individuals. General study points: Expectations were that clonotype sharing among donors would be affected by sequencing depth. Non-shared clonotypes showed lower generation probabilities than clonotypes common to all four donors.

The junction had 6 bases not matched to a gene; V was cut back by 5 bases and J by 8 bases. This CDR3 has 13 residues. The germline V gene encodes CDR1 SGHTA and CDR2 FQGTGA. Genomic DNA of every subset was divided equally among multiple immunoSEQ plates. TCRdb's copy holds only in-frame clones and misses some; the assay was immunoSEQ multiplex PCR. Altogether 2,100,000 or so clones are present, under 97% being singletons, with the ten largest covering 0.1% to 0.15%. As to this clone: Its antigen is currently unknown.

This clonotype was obtained from a young man in good health. The chain links TRBV7-3 to TRBJ1-2, with TRBD1 matching 9 bases. Sequencing was performed on naive CD4+ T cells sorted from blood. This sample's subset: CD45RA+ positively selected. The CDR3 is CASSETGGGGYTF. Written as DNA, the CDR3 is TGTGCCAGCAGCGAGACAGGGGGAGGAGGCTACACCTTC.